This paragraph reports one T cell receptor (beta chain). The CDR3 is 12 amino acids. Trimming pared 6 bases from V and 5 bases from J, leaving 13 bases between. CDR1 and CDR2 from the germline V gene are SQVTM and ANQGSEA. The data were obtained in a study of technical replicates of blood from several donors. The method was immunoSEQ multiplex PCR; TCRdb's version includes in-frame clones alone and lacks a portion of them. Of about 60,000 clones in the sample, 80% to 90% are singletons; the top ten hold roughly 5.6%. The sample consisted of PBMCs. The chain links TRBV29-1 to TRBJ2-5, with D tentatively TRBD1 (6 bases). This clonotype originated in a human donor in good health. Some clones in this sample may be carry-over from other donors' samples. For the CDR3, the DNA is TGCAGCGTGCTAAGGGGGATCGAGACCCAGTACTTC. As protein: CSVLRGIETQYF.